The sequence of this T cell receptor beta chain was determined in a study of OX40 agonist ivuxolimab in advanced cancers. Study-level background: Patients in dose escalation had liver, melanoma, kidney or head and neck cancers.

This clone was observed once. The table came from immunoSEQ multiplex PCR; TCRdb's copy has only in-frame clones and leaves some out. This sample has about 60,000 clones; 86% occur once, and the top ten carry roughly 12%. V was clipped by 1 base and J by 2 bases, with 15 bases between them. Germline V gives CDR1 MGHRA, CDR2 YSYEKL. The CDR3 extends over 17 amino acids. The chain carries TRBV4-1 and TRBJ2-1, with D possibly being TRBD2 (7 bases). This specimen consisted of CD4+ or CD8+ T cells sorted from blood, obtained in a trial of the OX40 agonist ivuxolimab. The receptor's source is an adult with an advanced solid tumor such as melanoma, head and neck, liver or kidney cancer. The CDR3 sequence is CASSQASYGGPYNEQFF. For the CDR3, the DNA is TGCGCCAGCAGCCAAGCCTCGTACGGGGGGCCCTACAATGAGCAGTTCTTC.